This TCR beta chain was captured by sequencing in a study of blood T cell repertoires in COVID-19. Across the study: The United States, Italy and Spain supplied acute and convalescent COVID-19 samples. The cDNA or gDNA used as material had been derived from T cells, B-cell-depleted T cells, or PBMCs.

In the study's own analysis: Reference gene primer amplification gave estimated nucleated cell counts. Using immunoSEQ multiplex PCR, the repertoire was profiled, and TCRdb retains in-frame clones only, with some absent. The V and J calls and clone size come from that table; D and trimming were worked out from the DNA. The sample shows around 400,000 clones, around 87% of them seen only once. Deletions cut 2 bases from V and 4 bases from J, with 8 bases between. Germline V lookup: CDR1 GTSNPN, CDR2 SVGIG (reference sequence). The CDR3 extends over 12 amino acids. The Seattle patients, enrolled during active infection, were followed longitudinally. This clone was counted between two and nine times.

This rearrangement joins TRBV30 to TRBJ1-2; no clear D gene. Sample: peripheral blood. This receptor was identified in a woman aged 60-75 years with COVID-19, enrolled during active disease. In DNA, the CDR3 is TGTGCCTGGAGTCCTGTGGCCTATGGCTACACCTTC. Translation: CAWSPVAYGYTF.